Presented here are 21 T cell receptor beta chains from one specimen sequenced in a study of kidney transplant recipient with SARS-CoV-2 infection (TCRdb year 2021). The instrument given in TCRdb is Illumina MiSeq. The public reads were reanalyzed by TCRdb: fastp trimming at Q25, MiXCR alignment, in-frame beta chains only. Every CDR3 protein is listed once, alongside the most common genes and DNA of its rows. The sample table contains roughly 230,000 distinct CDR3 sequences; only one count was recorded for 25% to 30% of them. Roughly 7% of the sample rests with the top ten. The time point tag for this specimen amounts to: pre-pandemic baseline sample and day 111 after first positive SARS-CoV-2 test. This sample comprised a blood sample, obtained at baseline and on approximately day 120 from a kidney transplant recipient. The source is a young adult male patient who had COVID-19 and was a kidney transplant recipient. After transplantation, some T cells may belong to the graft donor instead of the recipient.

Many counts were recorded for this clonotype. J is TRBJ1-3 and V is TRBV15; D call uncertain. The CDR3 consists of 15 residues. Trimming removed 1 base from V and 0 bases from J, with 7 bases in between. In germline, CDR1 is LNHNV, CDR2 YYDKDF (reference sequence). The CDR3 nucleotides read TGTGCCACCAGCAGAGTAGGCTTCTCTGGAAACACCATATATTTT. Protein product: CATSRVGFSGNTIYF.

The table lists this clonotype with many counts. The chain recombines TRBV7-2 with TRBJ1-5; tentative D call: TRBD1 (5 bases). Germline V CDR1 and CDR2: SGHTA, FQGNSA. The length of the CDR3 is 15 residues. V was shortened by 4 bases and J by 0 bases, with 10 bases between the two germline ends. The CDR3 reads CASSWDGNSNQPQHF. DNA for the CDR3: TGTGCCAGCAGCTGGGACGGGAATAGCAATCAGCCCCAGCATTTT. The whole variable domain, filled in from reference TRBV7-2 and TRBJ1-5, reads GAGVSQSPSNKVTEKGKDVELRCDPISGHTALYWYRQSLGQGLEFLIYFQGNSAPDKSGLPSDRFSAERTGGSVSTLTIQRTQQEDSAVYLCASSWDGNSNQPQHFGDGTRLSIL.

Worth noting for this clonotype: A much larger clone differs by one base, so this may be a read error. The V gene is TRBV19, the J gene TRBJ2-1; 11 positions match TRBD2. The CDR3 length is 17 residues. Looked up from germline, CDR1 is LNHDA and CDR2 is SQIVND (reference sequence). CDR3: CANSTSGVAGGYNEQFF. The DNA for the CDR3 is TGTGCCAATAGTACCTCGGGGGTAGCGGGAGGGTACAATGAGCAGTTCTTC.

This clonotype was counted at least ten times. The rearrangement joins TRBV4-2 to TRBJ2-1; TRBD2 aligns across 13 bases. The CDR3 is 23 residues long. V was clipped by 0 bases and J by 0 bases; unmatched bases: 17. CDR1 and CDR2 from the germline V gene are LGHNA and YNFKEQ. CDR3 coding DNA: TGTGCCAGCAGCCAAGAAGTGATAGGACCGGGACTAGCGGGACCTAGCTCCTACAATGAGCAGTTCTTC. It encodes CASSQEVIGPGLAGPSSYNEQFF.

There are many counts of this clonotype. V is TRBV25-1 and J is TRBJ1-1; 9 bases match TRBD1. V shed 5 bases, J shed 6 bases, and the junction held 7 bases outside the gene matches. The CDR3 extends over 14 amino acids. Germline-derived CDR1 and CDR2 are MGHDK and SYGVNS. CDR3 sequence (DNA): TGTGCCAGCAGTAAAGATGACAGGGGGTCTGAAGCTTTCTTT. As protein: CASSKDDRGSEAFF.

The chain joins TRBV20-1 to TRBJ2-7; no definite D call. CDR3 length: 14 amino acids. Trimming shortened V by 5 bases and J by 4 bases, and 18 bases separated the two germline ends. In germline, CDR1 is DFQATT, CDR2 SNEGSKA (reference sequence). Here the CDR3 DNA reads TGCAGTGCTCACAAAGGCACCGGTGGATACGAGCAGTACTTC. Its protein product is CSAHKGTGGYEQYF.

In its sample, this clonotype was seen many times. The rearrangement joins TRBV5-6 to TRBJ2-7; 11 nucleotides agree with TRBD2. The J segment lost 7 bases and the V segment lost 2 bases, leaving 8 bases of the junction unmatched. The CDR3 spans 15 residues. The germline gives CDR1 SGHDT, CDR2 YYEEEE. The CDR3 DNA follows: TGTGCCAGCAGCTTAGTAGCGGGAGGGCCGAGGGAGCAGTACTTC. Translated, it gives CASSLVAGGPREQYF.

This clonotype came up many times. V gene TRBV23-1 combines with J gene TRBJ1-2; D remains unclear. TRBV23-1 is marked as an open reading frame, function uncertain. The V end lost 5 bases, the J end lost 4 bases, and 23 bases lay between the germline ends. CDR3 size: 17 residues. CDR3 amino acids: CASSWTLLRRKTYGYTF. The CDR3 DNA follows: TGCGCCAGCAGTTGGACCTTGCTACGCAGAAAGACCTATGGCTACACCTTC.

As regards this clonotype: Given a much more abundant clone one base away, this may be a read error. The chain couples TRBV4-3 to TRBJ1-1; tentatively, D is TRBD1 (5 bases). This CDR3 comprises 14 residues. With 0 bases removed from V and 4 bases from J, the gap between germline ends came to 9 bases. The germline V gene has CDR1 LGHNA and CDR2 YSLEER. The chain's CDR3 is CASSQDRGSTEAFF. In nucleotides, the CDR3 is TGCGCCAGCAGCCAAGATAGGGGCTCCACTGAAGCTTTCTTT.

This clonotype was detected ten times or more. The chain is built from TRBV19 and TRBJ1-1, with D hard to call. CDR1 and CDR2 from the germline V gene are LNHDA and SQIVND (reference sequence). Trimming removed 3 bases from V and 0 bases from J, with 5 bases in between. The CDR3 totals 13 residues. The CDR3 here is CASSISMNTEAFF. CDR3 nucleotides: TGTGCCAGTAGTATCTCCATGAACACTGAAGCTTTCTTT.

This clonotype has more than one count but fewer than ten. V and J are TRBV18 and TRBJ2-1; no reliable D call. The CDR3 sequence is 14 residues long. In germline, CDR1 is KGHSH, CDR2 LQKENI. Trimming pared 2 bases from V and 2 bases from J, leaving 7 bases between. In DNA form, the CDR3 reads TGTGCCAGCTCACCAGCCACGGCCTACAATGAGCAGTTCTTC. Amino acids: CASSPATAYNEQFF.

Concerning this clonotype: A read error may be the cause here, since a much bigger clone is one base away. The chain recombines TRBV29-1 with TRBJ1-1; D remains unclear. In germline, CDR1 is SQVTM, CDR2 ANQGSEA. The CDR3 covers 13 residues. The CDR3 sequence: CSVGGSGWDLAIF. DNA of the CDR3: TGCAGCGTTGGCGGCTCCGGCTGGGATCTAGCTATCTTT.

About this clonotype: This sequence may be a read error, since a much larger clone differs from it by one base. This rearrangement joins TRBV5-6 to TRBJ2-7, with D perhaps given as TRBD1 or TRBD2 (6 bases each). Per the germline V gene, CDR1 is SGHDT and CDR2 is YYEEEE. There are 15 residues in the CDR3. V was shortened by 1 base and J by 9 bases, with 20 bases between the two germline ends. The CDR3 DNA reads TGTGCCAGCAGCTTGCGGGGGCCGCACCCTGCTAGGCAGTACGTC. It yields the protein CASSLRGPHPARQYV.

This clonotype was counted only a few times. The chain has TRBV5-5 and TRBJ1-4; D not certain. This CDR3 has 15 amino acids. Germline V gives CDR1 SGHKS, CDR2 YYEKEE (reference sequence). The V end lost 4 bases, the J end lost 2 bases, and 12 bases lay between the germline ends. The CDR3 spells CASSNTGLTNEKLFF. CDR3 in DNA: TGTGCCAGCAGCAACACCGGTCTTACTAATGAAAAACTGTTTTTT.

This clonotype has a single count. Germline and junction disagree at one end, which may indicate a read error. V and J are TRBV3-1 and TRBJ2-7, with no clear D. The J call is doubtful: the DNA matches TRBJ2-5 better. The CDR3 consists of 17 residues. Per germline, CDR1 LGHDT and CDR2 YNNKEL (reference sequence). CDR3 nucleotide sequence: TGTGCCAACAGCATTAGGGCTCCCATTTCTTTCCCTGAGACCCAGTACTTC. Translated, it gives CANSIRAPISFPETQYF.

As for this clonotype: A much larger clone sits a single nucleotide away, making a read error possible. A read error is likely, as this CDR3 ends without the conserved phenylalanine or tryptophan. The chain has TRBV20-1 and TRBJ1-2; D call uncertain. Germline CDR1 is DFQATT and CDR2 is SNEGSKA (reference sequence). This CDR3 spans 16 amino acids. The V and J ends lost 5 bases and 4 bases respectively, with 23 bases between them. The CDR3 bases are TGCAGTGCTCCAGAAATGCTGTTTCGAAAGACCTATGGCTACACCTCC. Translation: CSAPEMLFRKTYGYTS.

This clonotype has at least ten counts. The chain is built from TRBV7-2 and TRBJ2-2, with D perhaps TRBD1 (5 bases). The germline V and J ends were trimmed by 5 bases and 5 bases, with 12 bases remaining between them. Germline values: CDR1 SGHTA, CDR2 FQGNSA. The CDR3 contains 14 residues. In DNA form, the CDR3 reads TGTGCCAGCAGCCCAGGGATGCGAACCGGGGAGCTGTTTTTT. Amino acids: CASSPGMRTGELFF.

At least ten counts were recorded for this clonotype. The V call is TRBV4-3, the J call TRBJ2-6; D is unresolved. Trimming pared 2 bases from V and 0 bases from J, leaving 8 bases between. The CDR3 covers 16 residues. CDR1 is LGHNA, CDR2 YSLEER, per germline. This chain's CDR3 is CASSQMIHSGANVLTF. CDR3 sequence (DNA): TGCGCCAGCAGCCAAATGATACACTCTGGGGCCAACGTCCTGACTTTC.

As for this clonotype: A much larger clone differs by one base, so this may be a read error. The CDR3 loop reads CASSLGGTLANKKLFF. The CDR3 coding sequence is TGTGCCAGCAGCCTGGGGGGGACTTTGGCTAATAAAAAACTGTTTTTT. The chain has TRBV28 and TRBJ1-4, with D perhaps matching TRBD1 (5 bases). Germline CDR1 reads MDHEN; CDR2 reads SYDVKM. The CDR3 spans 16 residues.

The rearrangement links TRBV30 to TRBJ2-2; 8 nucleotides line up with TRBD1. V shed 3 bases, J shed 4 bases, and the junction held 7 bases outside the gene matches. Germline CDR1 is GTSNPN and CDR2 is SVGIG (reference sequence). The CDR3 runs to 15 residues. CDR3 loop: CAWRTGGASTGELFF. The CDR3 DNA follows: TGTGCCTGGAGAACAGGGGGAGCGAGCACCGGGGAGCTGTTTTTT.

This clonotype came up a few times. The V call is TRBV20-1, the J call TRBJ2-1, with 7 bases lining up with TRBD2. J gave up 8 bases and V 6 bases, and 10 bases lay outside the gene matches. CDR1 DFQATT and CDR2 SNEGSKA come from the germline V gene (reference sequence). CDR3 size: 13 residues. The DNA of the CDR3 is TGCAGTGCCCCGGTGGGAGGGCACCATGAGCAGTTCTTC. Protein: CSAPVGGHHEQFF.